The 20 T cell receptor beta chains reported below all come from one sample, sequenced in a study of Ad26.COV2.S vaccination and SARS-CoV-2 variants. Only in-frame clones appear in the TCRdb table, and some are missing; sequencing was by immunoSEQ multiplex PCR. The data hold roughly 320,000 clones, with about 85% observed a single time. This sample's treatment: 19 received Ad26.COV2.S at low or high dose, single or two shots; about 5 received placebo; per-sample allocation not given. On day 63 after the first injection, vaccine and placebo recipients gave samples. Material: peripheral blood, obtained in a trial of Ad26.COV2.S vaccine versus placebo. Source of these receptors: a person aged 18-60 years who received the Ad26.COV2.S COVID-19 vaccine or a placebo.

The chain links TRBV15 to TRBJ2-1, with D unresolved. Per the germline V gene, CDR1 is LNHNV and CDR2 is YYDKDF (reference sequence). This CDR3 spans 15 amino acids. Trimming pared 0 bases from V and 7 bases from J, leaving 13 bases between. The CDR3 DNA reads TGTGCCACCAGCAGAGATAGGAGTCCCCAGAATGAGCAGTTCTTC. The encoded protein is CATSRDRSPQNEQFF.

The chain couples TRBV6-5 to TRBJ2-7, with no clear D. The CDR3 is made up of 13 amino acids. V was trimmed by 6 bases and J by 1 base, leaving 10 bases between them. Looked up from germline, CDR1 is MNHEY and CDR2 is SVGAGI. The CDR3 sequence: CASSPTSSYEQYF. For the CDR3, the DNA is TGTGCCAGCAGCCCGACGTCGTCCTACGAGCAGTACTTC.

This rearrangement joins TRBV15 to TRBJ1-5; D unresolved. The CDR3 contains 15 residues. The ends were cut back, 9 bases at V and 0 bases at J, with 15 bases in the middle. From germline, CDR1 is LNHNV and CDR2 YYDKDF (reference sequence). The CDR3 here is CATLLDPDSNQPQHF. As DNA, the CDR3 is TGTGCCACGCTTTTGGACCCAGATAGCAATCAGCCCCAGCATTTT.

CDR3 coding DNA: TGTGCCATCAGTGTGGGTGGGACCCAAGAGACCCAGTACTTC. This sequence encodes CAISVGGTQETQYF. The chain has TRBV10-3 and TRBJ2-5, with D perhaps TRBD1 or TRBD2 (5 bases each). CDR1 is ENHRY, CDR2 SYGVKD, per germline. Trimming pared 4 bases from V and 1 base from J, leaving 10 bases between. The CDR3 has 14 amino acids.

CDR3 in DNA: TGTGCCAGCAGTTGGGGGGCCGGACAAGATACGCAGTATTTT. Its translation: CASSWGAGQDTQYF. The chain recombines TRBV6-5 with TRBJ2-3, with D perhaps TRBD1 or TRBD2 (6 bases each). CDR3 length: 14 amino acids. Germline-derived CDR1 and CDR2 are MNHEY and SVGAGI. Trimming took 4 bases from V and 5 from J, leaving 13 bases between them.

In this sample, this clone turned up a few times. V is TRBV15 and J is TRBJ1-1, with 7 bases fitting TRBD1. The V segment lost 3 bases and the J segment 4 bases; nucleotides outside the gene matches: 8. This CDR3 contains 15 residues. CDR1 and CDR2 (germline): LNHNV, YYDKDF (reference sequence). CDR3 amino acids: CATSSRDRESTEAFF. The CDR3 region has the DNA TGTGCCACCAGCAGCCGCGACAGGGAGAGCACTGAAGCTTTCTTT.

The V call is TRBV7-3, the J call TRBJ1-6, with D perhaps TRBD1 (6 bases). V lost 6 bases and J lost 5, with 14 bases in between. This CDR3 has 15 residues. Germline lookup yields CDR1 SGHTA and CDR2 FQGTGA. In nucleotides, the CDR3 is TGTGCCAGCAGGTCGGGGGCTAGAAATAATTCACCCCTCCACTTT. Translating it yields CASRSGARNNSPLHF.

The V gene is TRBV5-1, the J gene TRBJ2-1; D could derive from TRBD1 or TRBD2 (6 bases each). The V end lost 2 bases, the J end lost 5 bases, and 14 bases lay between the germline ends. This CDR3 has 15 residues. Germline V lookup: CDR1 SGHRS, CDR2 YFSETQ. The CDR3 DNA reads as TGCGCCAGCAGCTTTTCGGGGGCCCTTAACAATGAGCAGTTCTTC. Amino acid sequence: CASSFSGALNNEQFF.

This clone showed up many times. The J gene is TRBJ1-6, the V gene TRBV2, with unresolved D. The germline V gene has CDR1 SNHLY and CDR2 FYNNEI. V lost 8 bases, J lost 5 bases, and 16 bases lay in between. The CDR3 covers 15 residues. CDR3 protein: CASRKRRLDNSPLHF. As DNA, the CDR3 is TGTGCCAGCCGGAAGCGCCGTCTGGATAATTCACCCCTCCACTTT. The complete variable domain, with remaining parts taken from reference TRBV2 and TRBJ1-6, reads EPEVTQTPSHQVTQMGQEVILRCVPISNHLYFYWYRQILGQKVEFLVSFYNNEISEKSEIFDDQFSVERPDGSNFTLKIRSTKLEDSAMYFCASRKRRLDNSPLHFGNGTRLTVT.

The chain links TRBV6-6 to TRBJ1-3; the D is unclear. CDR3 length equals 14 residues. Between the trimmed V and J ends, which lost 2 bases and 4 bases, there was a span of 9 bases. The germline V gene encodes CDR1 MNHNY and CDR2 SVGAGI (reference sequence). The CDR3 is CASSYLFSGNTIYF. DNA for the CDR3: TGTGCCAGCAGTTACCTCTTTTCCGGAAACACCATATATTTT.

The rearrangement joins TRBV4-2 to TRBJ2-7, with 7 bases aligning to TRBD2. This CDR3 has 16 amino acids. V gave up 3 bases and J gave up 6 bases; unmatched junction bases: 14. From germline, CDR1 is LGHNA and CDR2 YNFKEQ. CDR3 region: CASSQELTSAAVEQYF. Here the CDR3 DNA reads TGTGCCAGCAGCCAGGAACTCACTAGCGCCGCCGTCGAGCAGTACTTC.

The chain joins TRBV3-1 (or the pseudogene TRBV3-2) to TRBJ1-1; D perhaps matches TRBD1 (5 bases). The V end was cut by 3 bases, the J end by 6 bases, with 11 bases between. The CDR3 sequence is 13 residues long. Germline-derived CDR1 and CDR2 are LGHDT and YNNKEL (reference sequence). In DNA, the CDR3 is TGTGCCAGCAGCCAGCACCTCAGGGCTGAAGCTTTCTTT. Translated: CASSQHLRAEAFF.

V and J are TRBV27 and TRBJ1-4, with a possible D match to TRBD1 (5 bases). Trimming removed 3 bases from V and 3 bases from J, with 17 bases in between. CDR1 and CDR2 (germline): MNHEY, SMNVEV (reference sequence). The CDR3 is made up of 17 amino acids. The CDR3 loop reads CASSLGTTTLPNEKLFF. CDR3 bases: TGTGCCAGCAGTTTGGGGACGACCACACTACCTAATGAAAAACTGTTTTTT.

The rearrangement joins TRBV7-3 to TRBJ2-1, with TRBD2 identical over 14 bases. The CDR3 contains 17 residues. Germline values: CDR1 SGHTA, CDR2 FQGTGA. With 4 bases clipped from V and 10 bases from J, the junction kept 12 bases outside the gene matches. The CDR3 protein is CASSSSHLTSGGAEQFF. Written as DNA, the CDR3 is TGTGCCAGCAGCTCTAGTCACTTGACTAGCGGGGGGGCCGAGCAGTTCTTC.

This chain links TRBV9 with TRBJ1-2; D is ambiguous. Germline values: CDR1 SGDLS, CDR2 YYNGEE. V dropped 5 bases and J dropped 7 bases, with 18 bases sitting between them. The CDR3 covers 14 residues. The CDR3 DNA follows: TGTGCCAGCAGTCTTGAATCCCGCGCGGGTGGCTACACCTTC. Translating it yields CASSLESRAGGYTF. The complete variable domain, with remaining parts taken from reference TRBV9 and TRBJ1-2, reads DSGVTQTPKHLITATGQRVTLRCSPRSGDLSVYWYQQSLDQGLQFLIQYYNGEERAKGNILERFSAQQFPDLHSELNLSSLELGDSALYFCASSLESRAGGYTFGSGTRLTVV.

This chain links TRBV28 with TRBJ2-7; 12 positions match TRBD2. The length of the CDR3 is 15 residues. The germline V gene has CDR1 MDHEN and CDR2 SYDVKM. V lost 6 bases to trimming and J lost 6 bases; unmatched junction nucleotides: 9. The CDR3 protein is CASRASGGALSEQYF. The CDR3 bases are TGTGCCAGCAGGGCTAGCGGGGGGGCTTTATCCGAGCAGTACTTC.

About this clone: This sample also contains other DNA sequences that code for the same CDR3. J is TRBJ1-6 and V is TRBV11-1; 9 bases map to TRBD1. Trimming at V came to 3 bases and at J to 7 bases, leaving 1 base not matched to a gene. The CDR3 contains 14 residues. Germline values: CDR1 SGHAT, CDR2 FQDESV (reference sequence). As DNA, the CDR3 is TGTGCCAGCAGCTTGGGACAGGGAAATTCACCCCTCCACTTT. Encoded protein: CASSLGQGNSPLHF.

The rearrangement links TRBV3-1 (or the pseudogene TRBV3-2) to TRBJ1-2, with D perhaps matching TRBD1 (5 bases). Germline CDR1 is LGHDT and CDR2 is YNNKEL (reference sequence). Trimming left V 0 bases short and J 8 bases short, with 13 bases between. This CDR3 has 14 residues. The CDR3 DNA is TGTGCCAGCAGCCAAGAAATTCAGGGTCGAGGCTACACCTTC. Protein: CASSQEIQGRGYTF.

This clone turned up a few times. The gene calls are TRBV5-6 and TRBJ1-2; D is possibly TRBD1 (5 bases). The germline V gene has CDR1 SGHDT and CDR2 YYEEEE. Trimming took off 7 bases at V and 8 bases at J, with 15 bases between the two ends. The CDR3 totals 12 residues. CDR3 residues: CASQWRGEGYTF. DNA of the CDR3: TGTGCCAGCCAATGGAGGGGAGAGGGCTACACCTTC.

The V gene is TRBV20-1, the J gene TRBJ2-5; weak D call: TRBD1 (8 bases). The germline CDR1 and CDR2 sequences are DFQATT and SNEGSKA (reference sequence). Trimming removed 3 bases at V and 5 bases at J, with 22 bases between. There are 16 residues in the CDR3. DNA for the CDR3: TGCAGTGCTAGTCCCCCGGGACTACGACAGGGGGAGACCCAGTACTTC. Translating gives CSASPPGLRQGETQYF.